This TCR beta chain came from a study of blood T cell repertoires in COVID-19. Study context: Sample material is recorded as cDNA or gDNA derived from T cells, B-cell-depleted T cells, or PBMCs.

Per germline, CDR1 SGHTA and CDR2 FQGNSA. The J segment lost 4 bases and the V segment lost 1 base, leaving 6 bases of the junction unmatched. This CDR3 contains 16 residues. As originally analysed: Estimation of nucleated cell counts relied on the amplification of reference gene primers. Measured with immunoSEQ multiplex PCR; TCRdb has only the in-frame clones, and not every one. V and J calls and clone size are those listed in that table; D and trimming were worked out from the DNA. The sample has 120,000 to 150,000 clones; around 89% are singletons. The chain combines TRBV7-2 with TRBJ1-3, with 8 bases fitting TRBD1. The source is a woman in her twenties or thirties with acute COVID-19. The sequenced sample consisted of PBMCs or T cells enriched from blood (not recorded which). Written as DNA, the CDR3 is TGTGCCAGCAGCTTAGTTGGACAGGGTACGGGAAACACCATATATTTT. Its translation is CASSLVGQGTGNTIYF.